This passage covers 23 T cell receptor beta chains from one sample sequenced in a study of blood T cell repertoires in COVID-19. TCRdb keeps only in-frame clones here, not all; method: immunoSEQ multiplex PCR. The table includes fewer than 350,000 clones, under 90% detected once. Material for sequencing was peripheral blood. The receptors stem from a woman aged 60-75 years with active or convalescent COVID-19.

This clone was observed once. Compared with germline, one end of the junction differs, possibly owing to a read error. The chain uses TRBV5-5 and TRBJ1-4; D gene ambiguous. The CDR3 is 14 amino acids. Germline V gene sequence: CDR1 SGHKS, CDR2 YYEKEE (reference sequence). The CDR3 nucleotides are TGTGCCAGCAGCCCCGGTCCAACGAATGAAAAACTGTTTTTT. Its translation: CASSPGPTNEKLFF.

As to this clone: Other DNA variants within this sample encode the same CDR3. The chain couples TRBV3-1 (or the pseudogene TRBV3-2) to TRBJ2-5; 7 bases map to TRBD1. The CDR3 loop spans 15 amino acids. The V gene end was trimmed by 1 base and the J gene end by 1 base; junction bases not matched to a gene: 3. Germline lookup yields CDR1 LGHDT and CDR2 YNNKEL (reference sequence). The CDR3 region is CASSQARGPQETQYF. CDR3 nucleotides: TGTGCCAGCAGCCAAGCGAGGGGGCCCCAAGAGACCCAGTACTTC.

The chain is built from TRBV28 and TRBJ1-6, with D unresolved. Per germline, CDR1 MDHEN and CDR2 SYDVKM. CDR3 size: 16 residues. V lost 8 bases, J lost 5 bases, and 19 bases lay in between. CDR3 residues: CASGNPGGGNNSPLHF. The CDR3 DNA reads TGTGCCAGCGGTAATCCTGGAGGCGGCAATAATTCACCCCTCCACTTT.

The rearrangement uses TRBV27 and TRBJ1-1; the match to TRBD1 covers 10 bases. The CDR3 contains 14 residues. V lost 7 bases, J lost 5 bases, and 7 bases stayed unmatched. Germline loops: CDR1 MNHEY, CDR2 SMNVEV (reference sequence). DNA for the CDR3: TGTGCCAGCAAGTCGGGACAGGGGAATACTGAAGCTTTCTTT. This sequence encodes CASKSGQGNTEAFF.

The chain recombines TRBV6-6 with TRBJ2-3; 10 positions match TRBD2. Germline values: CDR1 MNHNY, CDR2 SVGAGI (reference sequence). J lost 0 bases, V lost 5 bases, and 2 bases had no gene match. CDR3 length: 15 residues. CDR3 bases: TGTGCCAGCAGTACGGGACTAGCGAGCACAGATACGCAGTATTTT. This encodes CASSTGLASTDTQYF.

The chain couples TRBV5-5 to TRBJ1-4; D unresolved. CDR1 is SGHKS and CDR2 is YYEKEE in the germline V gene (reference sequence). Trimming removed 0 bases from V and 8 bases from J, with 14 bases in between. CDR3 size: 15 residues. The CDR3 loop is CASSLEVLPREKLFF. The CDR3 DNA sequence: TGTGCCAGCAGCTTGGAAGTTCTCCCGAGGGAAAAACTGTTTTTT.

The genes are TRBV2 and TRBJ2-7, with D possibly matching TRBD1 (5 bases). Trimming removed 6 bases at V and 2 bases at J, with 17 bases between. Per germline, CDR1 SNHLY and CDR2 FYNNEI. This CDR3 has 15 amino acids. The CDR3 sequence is CASRQDGSYPYEQYF. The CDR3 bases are TGTGCCAGCAGACAGGACGGCAGCTACCCCTACGAGCAGTACTTC.

The CDR3 loop is CASSSDRDGEQFF. CDR3 DNA sequence: TGTGCCAGCAGCTCAGACAGGGACGGTGAGCAGTTCTTC. The chain recombines TRBV7-9 with TRBJ2-1; 7 bases are a match to TRBD1. This CDR3 is built from 13 residues. V gave up 4 bases and J gave up 9 bases; unmatched junction bases: 6. Germline-derived CDR1 and CDR2 are SEHNR and FQNEAQ (reference sequence).

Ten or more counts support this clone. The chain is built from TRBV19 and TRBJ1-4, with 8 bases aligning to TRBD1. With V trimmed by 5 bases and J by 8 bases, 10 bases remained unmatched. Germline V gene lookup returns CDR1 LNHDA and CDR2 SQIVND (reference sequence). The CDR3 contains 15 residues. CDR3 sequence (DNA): TGTGCCAGTAGTGACAGGGGAGGGTCAAGAGAAAAACTGTTTTTT. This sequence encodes CASSDRGGSREKLFF.

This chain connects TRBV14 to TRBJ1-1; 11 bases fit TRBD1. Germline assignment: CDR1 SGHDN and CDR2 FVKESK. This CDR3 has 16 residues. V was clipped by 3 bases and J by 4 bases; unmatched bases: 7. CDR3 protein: CASSHRWGTGGTEAFF. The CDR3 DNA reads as TGTGCCAGCAGCCACCGATGGGGGACAGGGGGCACTGAAGCTTTCTTT. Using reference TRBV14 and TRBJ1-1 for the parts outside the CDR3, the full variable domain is EAGVTQFPSHSVIEKGQTVTLRCDPISGHDNLYWYRRVMGKEIKFLLHFVKESKQDESGMPNNRFLAERTGGTYSTLKVQPAELEDSGVYFCASSHRWGTGGTEAFFGQGTRLTVV.

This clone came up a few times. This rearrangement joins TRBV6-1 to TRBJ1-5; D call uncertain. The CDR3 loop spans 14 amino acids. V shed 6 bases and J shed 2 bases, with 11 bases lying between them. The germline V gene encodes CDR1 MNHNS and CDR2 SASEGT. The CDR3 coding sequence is TGTGCCAGCAGATACCCTGAGGGCAATCAGCCCCAGCATTTT. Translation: CASRYPEGNQPQHF.

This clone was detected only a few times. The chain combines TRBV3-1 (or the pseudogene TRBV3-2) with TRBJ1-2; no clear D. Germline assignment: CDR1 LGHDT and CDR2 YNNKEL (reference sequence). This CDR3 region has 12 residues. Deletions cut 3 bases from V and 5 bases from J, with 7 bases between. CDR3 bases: TGTGCCAGCAGCCAGCGCAGGTATGGCTACACCTTC. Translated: CASSQRRYGYTF.

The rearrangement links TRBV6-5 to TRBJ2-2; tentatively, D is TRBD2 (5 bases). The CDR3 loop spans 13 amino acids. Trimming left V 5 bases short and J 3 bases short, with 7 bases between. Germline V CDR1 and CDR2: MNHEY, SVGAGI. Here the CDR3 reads CASSRRHTGELFF. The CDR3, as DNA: TGTGCCAGCAGTCGGAGGCACACCGGGGAGCTGTTTTTT.

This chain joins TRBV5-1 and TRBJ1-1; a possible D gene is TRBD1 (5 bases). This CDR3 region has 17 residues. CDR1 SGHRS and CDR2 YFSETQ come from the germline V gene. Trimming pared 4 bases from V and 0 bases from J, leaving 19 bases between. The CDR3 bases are TGCGCCAGCAGCCAGGACACATACTCAACAATGAACACTGAAGCTTTCTTT. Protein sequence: CASSQDTYSTMNTEAFF. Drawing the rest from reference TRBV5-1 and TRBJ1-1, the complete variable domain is KAGVTQTPRYLIKTRGQQVTLSCSPISGHRSVSWYQQTPGQGLQFLFEYFSETQRNKGNFPGRFSGRQFSNSRSEMNVSTLELGDSALYLCASSQDTYSTMNTEAFFGQGTRLTVV.

This CDR3 is CASSLRWGTNYGYTF. As DNA, the CDR3 is TGTGCCAGTAGTCTCCGATGGGGCACAAACTATGGCTACACCTTC. The J gene is TRBJ1-2, the V gene TRBV19; TRBD1 might be the D (5 bases). From germline, CDR1 is LNHDA and CDR2 SQIVND (reference sequence). V was trimmed by 5 bases and J by 2 bases, leaving 15 bases between them. This CDR3 has 15 residues.

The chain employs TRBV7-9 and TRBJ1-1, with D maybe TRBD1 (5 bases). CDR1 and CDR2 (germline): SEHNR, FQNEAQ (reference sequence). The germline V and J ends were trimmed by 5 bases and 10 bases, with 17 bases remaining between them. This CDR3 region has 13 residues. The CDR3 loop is CASSPAGPSGAFF. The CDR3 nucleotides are TGTGCCAGCAGCCCAGCGGGGCCGAGTGGAGCTTTCTTT. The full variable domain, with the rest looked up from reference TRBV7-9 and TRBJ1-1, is DTGVSQNPRHKITKRGQNVTFRCDPISEHNRLYWYRQTLGQGPEFLTYFQNEAQLEKSRLLSDRFSAERPKGSFSTLEIQRTEQGDSAMYLCASSPAGPSGAFFGQGTRLTVV.

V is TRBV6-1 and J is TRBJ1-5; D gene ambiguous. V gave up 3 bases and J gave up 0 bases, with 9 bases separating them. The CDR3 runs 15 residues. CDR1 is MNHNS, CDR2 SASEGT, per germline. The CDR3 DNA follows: TGTGCCAGCAGTGATCAAGCTTATAGCAATCAGCCCCAGCATTTT. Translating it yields CASSDQAYSNQPQHF.

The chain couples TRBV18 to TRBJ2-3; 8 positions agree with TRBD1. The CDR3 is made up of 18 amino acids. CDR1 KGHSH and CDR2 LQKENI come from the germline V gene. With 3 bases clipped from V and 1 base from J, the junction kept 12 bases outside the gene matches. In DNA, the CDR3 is TGTGCCAGCTCACCCCTTCCACAGGGGGGTACACGCACAGATACGCAGTATTTT. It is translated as CASSPLPQGGTRTDTQYF.

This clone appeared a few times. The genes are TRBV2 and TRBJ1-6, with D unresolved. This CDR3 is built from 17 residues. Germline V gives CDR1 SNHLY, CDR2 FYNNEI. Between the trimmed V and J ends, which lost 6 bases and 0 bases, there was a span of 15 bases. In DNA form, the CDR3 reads TGTGCCAGCAGGGAAAGCAGGATAAGCTCCTATAATTCACCCCTCCACTTT. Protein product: CASRESRISSYNSPLHF.

This CDR3 reads CASSQEHHGTGSRFGYTF. The CDR3 DNA reads TGCGCCAGCAGCCAAGAGCACCACGGAACAGGGTCGAGGTTTGGTTACACCTTC. The rearrangement joins TRBV4-3 to TRBJ1-2; TRBD1 might be the D (6 bases). Germline V gene lookup returns CDR1 LGHNA and CDR2 YSLEER. The CDR3 extends over 18 amino acids. Trimming shortened V by 0 bases and J by 11 bases, and 28 bases separated the two germline ends.

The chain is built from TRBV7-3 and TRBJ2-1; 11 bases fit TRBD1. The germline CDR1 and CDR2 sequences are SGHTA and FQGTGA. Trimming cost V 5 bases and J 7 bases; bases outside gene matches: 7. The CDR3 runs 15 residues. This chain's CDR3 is CASSLEGTGGNEQFF. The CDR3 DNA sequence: TGTGCCAGCAGCCTTGAAGGGACAGGGGGTAATGAGCAGTTCTTC.

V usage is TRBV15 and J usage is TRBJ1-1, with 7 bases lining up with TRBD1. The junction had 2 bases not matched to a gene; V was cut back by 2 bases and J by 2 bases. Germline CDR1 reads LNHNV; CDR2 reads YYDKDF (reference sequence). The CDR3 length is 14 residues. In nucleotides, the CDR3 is TGTGCCACCAGCAGAAGGGGGCCTAACACTGAAGCTTTCTTT. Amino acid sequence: CATSRRGPNTEAFF.

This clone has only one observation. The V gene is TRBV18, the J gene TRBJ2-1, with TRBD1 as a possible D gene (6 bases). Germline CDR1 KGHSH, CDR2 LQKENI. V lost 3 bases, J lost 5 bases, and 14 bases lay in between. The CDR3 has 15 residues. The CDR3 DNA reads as TGTGCCAGCTCACCTTTCCCAGGGGAACACAATGAGCAGTTCTTC. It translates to CASSPFPGEHNEQFF.